This passage covers 24 T cell receptor beta chains from one sample sequenced in a study of blood T cell repertoires in COVID-19. The repertoire was sequenced with immunoSEQ multiplex PCR; TCRdb's copy has only in-frame clones and lacks some. The profile shows 90,000 to 130,000 clones, 80% to 90% of them singletons. The sequencing input was peripheral blood. Receptor source: a man aged 35 to 55 with acute or convalescent COVID-19.

The chain recombines TRBV19 with TRBJ1-1; 7 bases are shared with TRBD1. CDR1 is LNHDA and CDR2 is SQIVND in the germline V gene (reference sequence). This CDR3 region has 17 residues. V lost 5 bases to trimming and J lost 4 bases; unmatched junction nucleotides: 16. CDR3 bases: TGTGCCAGTAGTGCCCAGACAGGGATTGGCCGGAGCACTGAAGCTTTCTTT. Translating it yields CASSAQTGIGRSTEAFF.

V gene TRBV7-2 combines with J gene TRBJ1-1, with D possibly TRBD1 on 6 matching bases. Germline V gene lookup returns CDR1 SGHTA and CDR2 FQGNSA. The CDR3 runs to 14 residues. Trimming stripped 3 bases from V and 4 bases from J, with 12 bases between. DNA of the CDR3: TGTGCCAGCAGCTTCCAGACAGGAGTCACTGAAGCTTTCTTT. This sequence encodes CASSFQTGVTEAFF.

This sequence joins TRBV28 and TRBJ2-1, with D possibly TRBD2 on 5 matching bases. Germline V gene data show CDR1 as MDHEN and CDR2 as SYDVKM. This CDR3 spans 14 amino acids. Trimming shortened V by 3 bases and J by 1 base, and 7 bases separated the two germline ends. The CDR3 DNA reads as TGTGCCAGCAGTTTTGCGGGTTCCTACAATGAGCAGTTCTTC. Translation: CASSFAGSYNEQFF.

This rearrangement joins TRBV27 to TRBJ2-7; 10 bases line up with TRBD2. Per the germline V gene, CDR1 is MNHEY and CDR2 is SMNVEV (reference sequence). The CDR3 contains 14 residues. Unmatched junction bases numbered 7, after V lost 8 bases and J lost 3 bases. The CDR3, as DNA: TGTGCCAGCGGCCGGACTAGCGGCTTCTACGAGCAGTACTTC. It translates to CASGRTSGFYEQYF.

This clone was observed a single time. This chain joins TRBV4-1 and TRBJ2-1; possible D gene TRBD1, 7 bases. There are 15 residues in the CDR3. Deletions cut 0 bases from V and 9 bases from J, with 15 bases between. CDR1 is MGHRA and CDR2 is YSYEKL in the germline V gene. Here the CDR3 DNA reads TGCGCCAGCAGCCAAGAAAGGCAGGGGGGTAGTGAGCAGTTCTTC. Amino acid sequence: CASSQERQGGSEQFF.

The chain links TRBV5-1 to TRBJ2-5; D gene ambiguous. This CDR3 region has 11 residues. Germline CDR1 and CDR2: SGHRS and YFSETQ. V was cut by 3 bases and J by 7 bases, with 7 bases left in between. Here the CDR3 reads CASSSPGTQYF. CDR3 DNA: TGCGCCAGCAGCTCCCCCGGGACCCAGTACTTC.

This sequence joins TRBV18 and TRBJ2-1; TRBD1 is a possible D gene (5 bases). Germline values: CDR1 KGHSH, CDR2 LQKENI. The CDR3 is made up of 14 amino acids. V was shortened by 2 bases and J by 8 bases, with 13 bases between the two germline ends. The CDR3 bases are TGTGCCAGCTCACCATCGGGCAGGGAACATGAGCAGTTCTTC. It is translated as CASSPSGREHEQFF.

The chain couples TRBV19 to TRBJ1-1; D not resolved. The CDR3 length is 14 residues. Germline V CDR1 and CDR2: LNHDA, SQIVND (reference sequence). Trimming shortened V by 7 bases and J by 10 bases, and 22 bases separated the two germline ends. The CDR3 DNA follows: TGTGCCAGTACCCACTACGGAGGGTCGCTGGGAGCTTTCTTT. It yields the protein CASTHYGGSLGAFF.

The CDR3 DNA reads TGTGCCAGCAGGCGAGGACTCTTCGGTATTCAGTACTTC. Residues: CASRRGLFGIQYF. This chain connects TRBV28 to TRBJ2-4; maybe TRBD2 (5 bases). There are 13 residues in the CDR3. Germline CDR1 MDHEN, CDR2 SYDVKM. V was cut by 6 bases and J by 10 bases, with 16 bases left in between.

This chain links TRBV28 with TRBJ1-5; 9 bases line up with TRBD1. This CDR3 has 16 residues. Germline lookup yields CDR1 MDHEN and CDR2 SYDVKM. J gave up 4 bases and V 7 bases, and 11 bases lay outside the gene matches. CDR3: CASNLQGARANQPQHF. The CDR3 bases are TGTGCCAGCAATCTACAGGGGGCGCGGGCGAATCAGCCCCAGCATTTT.

This chain uses TRBV7-3 with TRBJ2-2; TRBD1 matches at 7 bases. The CDR3 spans 15 residues. Germline CDR1 and CDR2: SGHTA and FQGTGA. The junction had 9 bases not matched to a gene; V was cut back by 6 bases and J by 5 bases. The CDR3 bases are TGTGCCAGCAGATCACAGGGGACGCGTACCGGGGAGCTGTTTTTT. It specifies CASRSQGTRTGELFF.

This chain joins TRBV27 and TRBJ1-1, with D hard to call. Per the germline V gene, CDR1 is MNHEY and CDR2 is SMNVEV (reference sequence). The CDR3 sequence is 14 residues long. The V end was cut by 3 bases, the J end by 0 bases, with 8 bases between. The CDR3 is CASSFKSLNTEAFF. Here the CDR3 DNA reads TGTGCCAGCAGTTTCAAGAGCCTGAACACTGAAGCTTTCTTT.

The rearrangement links TRBV24-1 to TRBJ2-3, with 12 nucleotides matching TRBD2. V was pared by 1 base and J by 0 bases, with 1 base of the junction left unmatched. Germline CDR1 reads KGHDR; CDR2 reads SFDVKD. This CDR3 has 17 amino acids. The CDR3 DNA is TGTGCCACCAGTGATTTTGGGACTAGCGGGAGCACAGATACGCAGTATTTT. Protein sequence: CATSDFGTSGSTDTQYF.

This clone has more than one count but fewer than ten. The chain joins TRBV10-1 to TRBJ2-3; 12 bases line up with TRBD2. Per the germline V gene, CDR1 is WNHNN and CDR2 is SYGVQD (reference sequence). The CDR3 contains 14 residues. J was trimmed by 6 bases and V by 7 bases; bases with no gene match: 5. In DNA form, the CDR3 reads TGCGCCAGCATCCTAGCGGGAGGGAGGGATACGCAGTATTTT. Residues: CASILAGGRDTQYF.

This rearrangement joins TRBV30 to TRBJ1-2; D possibly corresponds to TRBD1 (5 bases). V lost 2 bases and J lost 5, with 9 bases in between. This CDR3 region has 12 residues. Germline CDR1 is GTSNPN and CDR2 is SVGIG (reference sequence). The CDR3 DNA reads as TGTGCCTGGAGTCGACAGACTTATGGCTACACCTTC. It yields the protein CAWSRQTYGYTF.

The chain has TRBV4-2 and TRBJ2-1, with D uncertain. The germline V gene encodes CDR1 LGHNA and CDR2 YNFKEQ. The CDR3 totals 15 residues. V lost 0 bases and J 6 bases, leaving 12 bases between the germline ends. The chain's CDR3 is CASSQDFLEINEQFF. CDR3 nucleotides: TGTGCCAGCAGCCAAGATTTCCTAGAGATCAATGAGCAGTTCTTC.

The J gene is TRBJ1-2, the V gene TRBV7-9; TRBD1 matches at 7 bases. The ends lost 2 bases at V and 7 bases at J; junction bases unmatched: 7. Germline V gene lookup returns CDR1 SEHNR and CDR2 FQNEAQ (reference sequence). This CDR3 is 14 amino acids long. The chain's CDR3 is CASSLRDSVFGYTF. In nucleotides, the CDR3 is TGTGCCAGCAGCTTACGGGACAGTGTTTTTGGCTACACCTTC.

The chain couples TRBV29-1 to TRBJ2-3; 12 bases align to TRBD2. This CDR3 has 16 amino acids. CDR1 SQVTM and CDR2 ANQGSEA come from the germline V gene. After removal of 4 bases from V and 0 bases from J, the junction contained 5 bases not matched to a gene. CDR3 in DNA: TGCAGCGTTGTGGGACTAGCGGGTGCTAGCACAGATACGCAGTATTTT. Its translation is CSVVGLAGASTDTQYF.

This clone was counted once. The chain's CDR3 is CASSEYGFGSPLHF. The DNA for the CDR3 is TGTGCCAGCAGTGAATATGGGTTCGGGTCACCCCTCCACTTT. The V gene is TRBV6-1, the J gene TRBJ1-6; D call uncertain. V was shortened by 2 bases and J by 10 bases, with 12 bases between the two germline ends. The CDR3 sequence is 14 residues long. Looked up from germline, CDR1 is MNHNS and CDR2 is SASEGT.

This rearrangement joins TRBV21-1 to TRBJ1-5; the table's D call, TRBD1, was not checked against the DNA. TRBV21-1 is given as a pseudogene. CDR3 length equals 15 residues. The CDR3 DNA reads TGTGCCAGCAAAGGGACAGCTTATAGCAATCAGCCCCAGCATTTT. It is translated as CASKGTAYSNQPQHF.

The gene calls are TRBV18 and TRBJ2-3; D is ambiguous. The ends were cut back, 3 bases at V and 5 bases at J, with 15 bases in the middle. This CDR3 has 15 amino acids. Germline loops: CDR1 KGHSH, CDR2 LQKENI. CDR3 nucleotide sequence: TGTGCCAGCTCACCCAACCCTCTAGGAGTAGATACGCAGTATTTT. This gives the protein CASSPNPLGVDTQYF.

V and J are TRBV4-1 and TRBJ2-2; the D gene is possibly TRBD2 (5 bases). Between the trimmed V and J ends, which lost 4 bases and 4 bases, there was a span of 13 bases. The CDR3 is 15 residues long. Germline assignment: CDR1 MGHRA and CDR2 YSYEKL. CDR3: CASSPTRGRTGELFF. DNA of the CDR3: TGCGCCAGCAGCCCCACCCGAGGGCGCACCGGGGAGCTGTTTTTT.

This sequence joins TRBV24-1 and TRBJ2-3, with 10 bases aligning to TRBD1. CDR1 and CDR2 (germline): KGHDR, SFDVKD. V lost 0 bases to trimming and J lost 5 bases; unmatched junction nucleotides: 10. CDR3 size: 18 residues. The CDR3 nucleotides read TGTGCCACCAGTGATTTGCAAATAAGGACAGGGGGAAAAGATACGCAGTATTTT. Protein sequence: CATSDLQIRTGGKDTQYF.

V usage is TRBV7-9 and J usage is TRBJ1-3; D remains ambiguous. CDR3 length: 14 residues. The germline V gene encodes CDR1 SEHNR and CDR2 FQNEAQ (reference sequence). Trimming took 1 base from V and 2 from J, leaving 6 bases between them. The CDR3 DNA is TGTGCCAGCAGCTTAGGACTTACTGGAAACACCATATATTTT. The encoded protein is CASSLGLTGNTIYF.